This TCR beta chain is from a study of molecular identifiers for immune sequencing clone quantification. Study results and caveats: Even with around 1 million naive cells present, spiked Jurkat TCR RNA from one cell was reportedly detectable.

Libraries of bulk TCR were made by previously described methods (with listed TCR primers). TCRdb itself ran the PCR reads through MiXCR, one entry per CDR3 protein. Among around 480,000 distinct CDR3 sequences listed, around 23% were seen once. Germline-derived CDR1 and CDR2 are MNHEY and SVGEGT. Deletions cut 3 bases from V and 1 base from J, with 9 bases between. The CDR3 is made up of 14 amino acids. Naive CD8 T cells, phenotype CD8+CD4-CCR7+CD45RA+, were sorted. Note on this clonotype: The antigen is unknown.

The source of this sequence is a human donor in good health. Some libraries in this study had Jurkat cell RNA spiked in. Sequencing input: naive CD8+ T cells from blood, with Jurkat cell RNA spiked in. The subset was: FACS-sorted CD8+CD4-CCR7+CD45RA+ naive T cells. The chain recombines TRBV6-2 or TRBV6-3 with TRBJ1-2; no firm D call. The CDR3, as DNA: TGTGCCAGCAGTTATCCGGCAGTTAACTATGGCTACACCTTC. This sequence encodes CASSYPAVNYGYTF.